This T cell receptor beta chain was documented in a study of monozygotic twins with inflammatory bowel disease (dated by TCRdb to the late 2010s). Some background on the complete study: The complete study included approximately 28 monozygotic twin pairs: 19 IBD-discordant Danish pairs and nine German pairs, of which four were IBD-concordant and five were IBD-discordant. The search for disease-associated traits relied mainly on comparing IBD patients with their genetically identical healthy co-twins within discordant pairs. Each individual had, on average, about 151 000 unique TCRalpha sequences and 181 000 unique TCRbeta sequences available for analysis. Overall study outcomes, separate from this receptor: A decrease in TCRbeta repertoire diversity, as measured by inverse Simpson index, was observed in IBD patients compared with their healthy co-twins. Fewer clonotypes were shared with other individuals by IBD patients than by healthy twins, most markedly in patients showing signs of disease activity. The results gave no support for a single strong signal or clonotype linked to IBD. Distinction between different T cell subtypes could not be achieved in the analysis. Concordant and discordant twins showed no difference in repertoire similarity, possibly because of limited statistical power. Because patients received different immunosuppressive treatments, the repertoires may have picked up extra background noise and variability between individuals.

Library generation was performed with 5' RACE. For each TCR library, approximately 3.5 ug of total RNA was used. For each sample, cDNA synthesis was carried out in eight separate reactions using SMARTScribe reverse transcriptase. Unique molecular identifiers containing a 6-nucleotide sample barcode were introduced through template switching during cDNA synthesis. Amplification of TCRalpha and TCRbeta cDNA involved two nested PCRs of about 15 and 9 cycles, and each PCR was followed by bead purification. Before amplification, the cDNA was both treated with uracil DNA-glycosylase and purified with the QIAquick PCR purification kit. The second PCR was the step at which Illumina TruSeq-compatible adapters and sample-specific barcodes were added. TapeStation and Qubit were used to check library quality and concentration, and about 5.2 ng of each library went into the pool. The pooled libraries were sequenced with 2 x 100 bp reads and custom sequencing primers on an Illumina HiSeq2500 single-index Rapid Run. The authors' pipeline ran thus. PCR and sequencing errors were corrected by UMI-based consensus assembly using MiGEC version 1.2.6. MiXCR version 2.1.1 was used for V(D)J alignment, clonotype assembly and CDR3 extraction. Normalisation of gene usage, clonotype sharing and MAIT/NKT TCR abundance was achieved by analysing the top 1000, 10 000 and 20 000 clonotypes per sample. After downsampling to 27 000 UMIs, diversity was calculated as the inverse Simpson index using the vegan R package. Paired Mann-Whitney U tests were applied to discordant twin pairs, with Benjamini-Hochberg correction for multiple testing. TCRdb reprocessed the reads, and each CDR3 protein sequence is entered once, without DNA. These V and J calls rely on TCRdb rather than the paper's analysis. The data table for this sample lists 420,000 or so distinct CDR3 sequences. The ten largest clones represent 2% to 3% of the sample.

In regard to this clonotype: Its antigen is unknown.

The CDR3 covers 12 residues, taking in both the cysteine and the phenylalanine. Only the protein is available. According to the germline V gene (reference sequence), CDR1 reads DFQATT and CDR2 reads SNEGSKA. An approximately 2.5 ml peripheral blood sample was drawn into PAXgene tubes per donor and stored at -80°C. Total RNA was isolated from whole blood with the PAXgene blood miRNA kit on an automated QIAcube, without T cell sorting. Deep TCRalpha and TCRbeta repertoire profiling with unique molecular barcoding was performed on peripheral blood of monozygotic twin pairs concordant or discordant for inflammatory bowel disease. For every twin pair, smoking habits were documented, and each individual was categorised as a current, former or never smoker.

The sample was blood. This chain joins TRBV20-1 to TRBJ1-1. This clonotype originated in a human donor with ulcerative colitis or Crohn's disease, or a healthy co-twin of an affected twin (not recorded which). For the CDR3, the sequence is CSARQANYEAFF.